This T cell receptor (beta chain) was captured in a study of vaccination effects on CD4 cells after COVID-19. At the level of the study: Median timing of post-vaccine samples was 72 days after the second dose. General study findings and limits: After vaccination of healthy people, only 1 of 255 vaccine-induced clones cross-reacted with common cold coronaviruses.

The CDR3 consists of 15 residues. V gave up 3 bases and J gave up 1 base, with 9 bases separating them. Germline CDR1 reads WNHNN; CDR2 reads SYGVQD (reference sequence). With respect to this clone: What it binds is not known.

Within the ViraFEST assay, antigen-specific CD4+ T cells underwent expansion with viral peptide pools prior to sequencing. On day 10 of culture, CD4+ T cells were separated out. Participants were given two doses of BNT162b2 or mRNA-1273 vaccine. In the vaccine recipients, nucleocapsid antibodies were negative and there was no prior SARS-CoV-2 infection. Wells each received some 2.2 million PBMC, cultured with around 10 IU/ml IL-2 and about 9 ug/ml peptides. Some clones are missing from TCRdb's copy, which holds only in-frame ones; the method was immunoSEQ multiplex PCR. The sample holds more than 65,000 clones; about 80% are singletons and the top ten take 0.95% to 1.5%.

This receptor was obtained from a human donor who received a COVID-19 vaccine. The rearrangement uses TRBV10-1 and TRBJ1-4, with D tentatively TRBD1 (6 bases). This sample comprised CD4+ T cells from PBMCs cultured with HCoV-229E spike peptides, obtained after COVID-19 vaccination. The CDR3 protein is CASSDGQRTNEKLFF. The CDR3, as DNA: TGCGCCAGCAGTGATGGACAGCGAACTAATGAAAAACTGTTTTTT.